These 21 T cell receptor beta chains were sequenced from one sample in a study of blood T cells in healthy people across ages. A second 7 to 11 cycle PCR used barcoded and J-beta primers. TCRdb passed the 5' RACE reads through MiXCR, listing each CDR3 protein once. The sample yields 1,500,000 or so distinct CDR3 sequences, roughly 59% seen once. The sequenced sample was blood. Every receptor here comes from a man younger than 35 in good health.

V usage is TRBV4-2 and J usage is TRBJ1-5; 8 nucleotides align to TRBD1. The CDR3 contains 16 residues. Trimming took 2 bases from V and 6 from J; bases not matched to a gene: 9. The V gene's germline CDR1 is LGHNA and CDR2 YNFKEQ. CDR3 coding DNA: TGTGCCAGCAGCCAATTAGACAGGGGATTGGGTCAGCCCCAGCATTTT. Its translation: CASSQLDRGLGQPQHF.

V gene TRBV29-1 combines with J gene TRBJ2-5; TRBD2 agrees at 12 bases. The junction had 3 bases not matched to a gene; V was cut back by 1 base and J by 3 bases. The germline gives CDR1 SQVTM, CDR2 ANQGSEA. This CDR3 region has 15 residues. DNA of the CDR3: TGCAGCGTTGAAGGGACTAGCGGGACCGAAGAGACCCAGTACTTC. This codes for CSVEGTSGTEETQYF.

A single count supports this clonotype. The V call is TRBV27, the J call TRBJ2-1, with D tentatively TRBD2 (5 bases). This CDR3 comprises 14 residues. Per the germline V gene, CDR1 is MNHEY and CDR2 is SMNVEV (reference sequence). Trimming removed 0 bases at V and 13 bases at J, with 16 bases between. DNA of the CDR3: TGTGCCAGCAGTTTATCCCTTCCCCCGGGGAAACAGTTCTTC. Its translation is CASSLSLPPGKQFF.

The chain joins TRBV28 to TRBJ1-6, with D hard to call. V gave up 8 bases and J gave up 4 bases, with 15 bases separating them. Germline-derived CDR1 and CDR2 are MDHEN and SYDVKM. There are 15 residues in the CDR3. The CDR3: CASFTHWGYNSPLHF. The CDR3 DNA is TGTGCCAGCTTTACCCATTGGGGTTATAATTCACCCCTCCACTTT.

A remark on this clonotype: A much bigger clone sits one base away, suggesting this may be a read error. As DNA, the CDR3 is TGTTCCCGCGACAGGGAGGCGCAGTATTTT. Translating it yields CSRDREAQYF. J is TRBJ2-3 and V is TRBV2; D possibly corresponds to TRBD1 (7 bases). The length of the CDR3 is 10 residues. The V gene's germline CDR1 is SNHLY and CDR2 FYNNEI.

This chain links TRBV10-3 with TRBJ1-6; no clear D gene. The CDR3 extends over 12 amino acids. In germline, CDR1 is ENHRY, CDR2 SYGVKD. Trimming removed 7 bases at V and 7 bases at J, with 8 bases between. The CDR3 DNA is TGTGCCATCAACACAGCGAATTCACCCCTCCACTTT. This sequence encodes CAINTANSPLHF.

V gene TRBV5-1 combines with J gene TRBJ2-2; TRBD1 agrees at 8 bases. This CDR3 spans 15 amino acids. CDR1 SGHRS and CDR2 YFSETQ come from the germline V gene. V lost 2 bases to trimming and J lost 4 bases; unmatched junction nucleotides: 4. The CDR3 spells CASSFGTGSTGELFF. Written as DNA, the CDR3 is TGCGCCAGCAGCTTTGGGACAGGAAGCACCGGGGAGCTGTTTTTT.

V usage is TRBV2 and J usage is TRBJ2-3, with 10 bases aligning to TRBD2. The V gene end was trimmed by 6 bases and the J gene end by 1 base; junction bases not matched to a gene: 4. Germline V gene data show CDR1 as SNHLY and CDR2 as FYNNEI. The CDR3 sequence is 15 residues long. The CDR3 DNA reads TGTGCCAGCAGCGGGACTAGCGTTCGCACAGATACGCAGTATTTT. This translates into CASSGTSVRTDTQYF. The variable domain in full, completed from reference TRBV2 and TRBJ2-3, reads EPEVTQTPSHQVTQMGQEVILRCVPISNHLYFYWYRQILGQKVEFLVSFYNNEISEKSEIFDDQFSVERPDGSNFTLKIRSTKLEDSAMYFCASSGTSVRTDTQYFGPGTRLTVL.

This clonotype occurred a few times. The rearrangement links TRBV6-6 to TRBJ2-4; D ambiguous. Trimming took 5 bases from V and 8 from J, leaving 13 bases between them. Per germline, CDR1 MNHNY and CDR2 SVGAGI (reference sequence). This CDR3 has 13 amino acids. Here the CDR3 reads CASSQWSEDIQYF. The CDR3 nucleotides read TGTGCCAGCAGTCAATGGAGTGAGGACATTCAGTACTTC.

The V gene is TRBV13, the J gene TRBJ2-1; 7 nucleotides align to TRBD2. This CDR3 has 16 amino acids. The germline CDR1 and CDR2 sequences are PRHDT and FYEKMQ (reference sequence). After removal of 2 bases from V and 9 bases from J, the junction contained 13 bases not matched to a gene. In DNA form, the CDR3 reads TGTGCCAGCAGCTTACTTTGGCGGGAGCGTTTCCCTGAGCAGTTCTTC. Protein product: CASSLLWRERFPEQFF.

This clonotype was counted a few times. This chain connects TRBV7-2 to TRBJ2-3; 7 bases match TRBD2. Germline V CDR1 and CDR2: SGHTA, FQGNSA. The CDR3 loop spans 15 amino acids. The V segment lost 5 bases and the J segment 6 bases; nucleotides outside the gene matches: 11. This chain's CDR3 is CASSAVGLSSDTQYF. CDR3 nucleotide sequence: TGTGCCAGCAGCGCCGTGGGACTATCATCCGATACGCAGTATTTT.

The V call is TRBV5-1, the J call TRBJ2-1, with 7 bases matching TRBD2. The CDR3 extends over 15 amino acids. V gave up 0 bases and J gave up 9 bases; unmatched junction bases: 9. CDR1 and CDR2 from the germline V gene are SGHRS and YFSETQ. The DNA of the CDR3 is TGCGCCAGCAGCTTGGAGTTCGGACTAGAACTTGAGCAGTTCTTC. It is translated as CASSLEFGLELEQFF.

This chain links TRBV9 with TRBJ1-6; D ambiguous. Trimming removed 0 bases at V and 3 bases at J, with 7 bases between. The CDR3 is 15 residues long. The germline V gene encodes CDR1 SGDLS and CDR2 YYNGEE. The DNA for the CDR3 is TGTGCCAGCAGCGTAGCGCAGGACTATAATTCACCCCTCCACTTT. This sequence encodes CASSVAQDYNSPLHF.

In DNA form, the CDR3 reads TGTGCCAGCAGCCCGGACAGGGGTCATCGTGCCGCTAATTCACCCCTCCACTTT. Protein: CASSPDRGHRAANSPLHF. This sequence joins TRBV3-1 and TRBJ1-6, with 9 bases that match TRBD1. Germline CDR1 reads LGHDT; CDR2 reads YNNKEL (reference sequence). The V segment lost 4 bases and the J segment 6 bases; nucleotides outside the gene matches: 13. This CDR3 region has 18 residues.

This clonotype appeared a single time. The CDR3 here is CASSYSPNLDYGYTF. DNA of the CDR3: TGTGCCAGCAGTTACTCCCCTAACCTCGACTATGGCTACACCTTC. This chain joins TRBV6-6 and TRBJ1-2; D is ambiguous. Per germline, CDR1 MNHNY and CDR2 SVGAGI (reference sequence). This CDR3 contains 15 residues. Trimming cost V 0 bases and J 3 bases, with 11 bases left between them.

This clonotype was observed a handful of times. J is TRBJ2-5 and V is TRBV4-1; D is perhaps TRBD2 (5 bases). Germline values: CDR1 MGHRA, CDR2 YSYEKL. The CDR3 sequence is 15 residues long. The V and J ends lost 0 bases and 4 bases respectively, with 12 bases between them. The CDR3 nucleotides are TGCGCCAGCAGCCAAGATCCGTCCGCGGGAGAGACCCAGTACTTC. It translates to CASSQDPSAGETQYF.

The genes are TRBV14 and TRBJ2-1; D not certain. CDR1 and CDR2 from the germline V gene are SGHDN and FVKESK. This CDR3 is built from 12 residues. Trimming took 2 bases from V and 7 from J, leaving 6 bases between them. The CDR3 bases are TGTGCCAGCAGCCAATTTCGGAATGAGCAGTTCTTC. Translated, it gives CASSQFRNEQFF.

The rearrangement uses TRBV27 and TRBJ1-2; a possible D gene is TRBD1 (6 bases). There are 15 residues in the CDR3. With 2 bases removed from V and 3 bases from J, the gap between germline ends came to 13 bases. CDR1 and CDR2 from the germline V gene are MNHEY and SMNVEV (reference sequence). CDR3 sequence (DNA): TGTGCCAGCAGTTTAGGTATAGGGGGGGACTATGGCTACACCTTC. Protein: CASSLGIGGDYGYTF.

The chain uses TRBV30 and TRBJ2-3; 9 bases are shared with TRBD2. The germline V gene encodes CDR1 GTSNPN and CDR2 SVGIG (reference sequence). J was trimmed by 5 bases and V by 3 bases; bases with no gene match: 6. This CDR3 is built from 14 residues. CDR3 in DNA: TGTGCCTGGAGGTTAGCGGGAGCTGGAGATACGCAGTATTTT. Its protein is CAWRLAGAGDTQYF.

The genes are TRBV20-1 and TRBJ2-4; D is perhaps TRBD2 (6 bases). The J call is doubtful: the DNA matches TRBJ2-7 better. The CDR3 spans 17 residues. Germline loops: CDR1 DFQATT, CDR2 SNEGSKA (reference sequence). Here the CDR3 DNA reads TGCAGTGCTAGAGATATGGCTAGCGCCACACGGAGCTACGAGCAGTACTTC. Protein sequence: CSARDMASATRSYEQYF.

This clonotype was seen a single time. This CDR3 reads CASSLQGLHGYTF. The CDR3 coding sequence is TGTGCCAGCAGCTTACAGGGGCTACATGGCTACACCTTC. V is TRBV7-2 and J is TRBJ1-2, with D tentatively TRBD1 (6 bases). The V gene lost 2 bases and the J gene lost 6 bases, with 10 bases spanning the gap. From germline, CDR1 is SGHTA and CDR2 FQGNSA. The CDR3 extends over 13 amino acids.